A single TCR beta chain is shown here with its context. The antigen is not known. This entry is derived from a study of cytomegalovirus exposure and HLA in healthy donors. In the PCR, 60 Vbeta and 13 Jbeta primers were used. Clones were sequenced by immunoSEQ multiplex PCR, and TCRdb holds only the in-frame ones, with some missing. The sample has 140,000 to 150,000 clones, roughly four fifths seen once. CDR1 and CDR2 (germline): SGHTA, FQGNSA. V was clipped by 5 bases and J by 0 bases; unmatched bases: 3. The CDR3 contains 16 residues. General study findings and limits: The authors later linked a missense DCLRE1C variant to TCR beta V- and J-gene trimming.

The clonotype was recovered from a male donor in good health and CMV-seronegative. Sequencing was performed on PBMCs. V usage is TRBV7-2 and J usage is TRBJ2-1; 11 nucleotides line up with TRBD2. CDR3 sequence: CASSGGLAVSYNEQFF. CDR3 nucleotides: TGTGCCAGCAGCGGGGGACTAGCGGTCTCCTACAATGAGCAGTTCTTC.